A selection of T cell receptor beta chains follows, all from one sample in a study of blood T cell repertoires in COVID-19. Here immunoSEQ multiplex PCR was the method, and the copy in TCRdb shows in-frame clones only, minus some. The sample lists around 170,000 clones, about 88% occurring once. The sample taken for sequencing was peripheral blood. The receptors shown here come from a woman aged 25 to 39 with active or convalescent COVID-19. Each CDR3 is given with its conserved first and last residue. D genes are given only for firm matches. Expanded clones get a size class; other rows say once, few or many, or leave the size out.

NA,NA,TRBJ1-2,TRBV29-1,TGCAGCGTGTGTGAACAGTTAAACTATGGCTACACCTTC,CSVCEQLNYGYTF
NA,NA,TRBJ1-6,TRBV10-3,TGTGCCATCGCCGGTGCAGTTTCGGGTTCACCCCTCCACTTT,CAIAGAVSGSPLHF
TRBD1,NA,TRBJ1-2,TRBV30,TGTGCCCGTATGACAGGGGCTAACTATGGCTACACCTTC,CARMTGANYGYTF
NA,NA,TRBJ2-1,TRBV6-5,TGTGCCAGCAGTTACTCTGGAGGGTGGGGGAATGAGCAGTTCTTC,CASSYSGGWGNEQFF
TRBD2,NA,TRBJ2-3,TRBV3-1/TRBV3-2,TGTGCCAGCAGCCCCCTCATCTCAGCGGGGAGGGATACGCAGTATTTT,CASSPLISAGRDTQYF
TRBD2,NA,TRBJ2-2,TRBV10-3,TGTGCCATCAGTGAGCCGGGACTAGGGGGCACCGGGGAGCTGTTTTTT,CAISEPGLGGTGELFF
TRBD2,once,TRBJ2-1,TRBV18,TGTGCCAGCTCACCGCCAGGTCTAGCGGGAGGGTCCTCCTACAATGAGCAGTTCTTC,CASSPPGLAGGSSYNEQFF
TRBD2,once,TRBJ2-3,TRBV7-2,TGTGCCAGCAGCGCGGGAGGGGTGAGGAGTCCAGATACGCAGTATTTT,CASSAGGVRSPDTQYF
TRBD2,many,TRBJ2-7,TRBV3-1/TRBV3-2,TGTGCCAGCAGCCAAGGGCTAGCGGGAGTCGAGCAGTACTTC,CASSQGLAGVEQYF
TRBD1,NA,TRBJ1-2,TRBV30,TGTGCCTGGAGTAAAGGGACAGGAGCCTATGGCTACACCTTC,CAWSKGTGAYGYTF
NA,NA,TRBJ2-3,TRBV5-6,TGTGCCAGCAGCTTCGGGTCAGGGTCGGATACGCAGTATTTT,CASSFGSGSDTQYF
NA,NA,TRBJ2-7,TRBV12-3/TRBV12-4,TGTGCCAGCAGTTTTCTCCACGAGCAGTACTTC,CASSFLHEQYF
NA,once,TRBJ1-2,TRBV7-9,TGTGCCAGCAGCTTAGAACAGGGTTCGGGCTACACCTTC,CASSLEQGSGYTF
NA,NA,TRBJ2-5,TRBV5-5,TGTGCCAGCAGCTTGGGCGGGACAGCTTCCCAAGAGACCCAGTACTTC,CASSLGGTASQETQYF
NA,NA,TRBJ1-2,TRBV6-1,TGTGCCAGCAGTGACCTCGGGGGGGCTGGTGGCTACACCTTC,CASSDLGGAGGYTF
NA,NA,TRBJ2-3,TRBV7-2,TGTGCCAGCAGCTTTTCCCCCACATCTACGCAGTATTTT,CASSFSPTSTQYF
NA,NA,TRBJ1-1,TRBV19,TGTGCCAGTAGTCGTCAGGGGCAGGGTGAAGCTTTCTTT,CASSRQGQGEAFF
NA,NA,TRBJ2-3,TRBV5-6,TGTGCCAGCAGCTTTCGGGGCACAGATACGCAGTATTTT,CASSFRGTDTQYF
TRBD1,NA,TRBJ2-5,TRBV11-2,TGTGCCAGCAGCCAAGGACAGGGCCGGGATACCCAGTACTTC,CASSQGQGRDTQYF